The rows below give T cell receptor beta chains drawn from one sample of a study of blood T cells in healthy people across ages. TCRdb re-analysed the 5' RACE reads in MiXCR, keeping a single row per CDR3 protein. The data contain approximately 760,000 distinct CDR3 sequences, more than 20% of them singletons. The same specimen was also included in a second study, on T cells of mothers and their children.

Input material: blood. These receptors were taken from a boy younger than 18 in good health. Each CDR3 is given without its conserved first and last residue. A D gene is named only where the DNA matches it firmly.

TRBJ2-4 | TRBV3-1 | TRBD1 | ASSQDPGTGKNIQY
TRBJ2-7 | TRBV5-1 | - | ASSSSPPGISYEQY
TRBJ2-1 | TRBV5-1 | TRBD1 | ASSYGDRGNEQF
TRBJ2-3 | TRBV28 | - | ASSFRKFADTQY
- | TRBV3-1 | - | ASSQAVLPGEQF
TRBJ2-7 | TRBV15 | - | ATKGIYEQY
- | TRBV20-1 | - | SARVQGYDEQY
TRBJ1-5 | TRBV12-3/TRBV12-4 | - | ASSSGTGTGQPQH
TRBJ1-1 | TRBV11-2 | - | ASSFEVTEAF
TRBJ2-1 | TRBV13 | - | ASSLGGGTEQF
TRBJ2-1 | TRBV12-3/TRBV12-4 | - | ASSLTGGSYNEQF
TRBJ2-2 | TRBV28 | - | ASSLSRVPTGELF
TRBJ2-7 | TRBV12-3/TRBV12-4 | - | ASSHTTRYEQY
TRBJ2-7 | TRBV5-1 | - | ASSLETSPDEQY
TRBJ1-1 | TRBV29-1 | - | SVEDLGFEAF
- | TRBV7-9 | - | ASSSPGHGEQF
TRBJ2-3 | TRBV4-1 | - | ASSQDQPSTDTQY
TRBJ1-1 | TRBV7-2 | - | ASSWVGDPLQAF
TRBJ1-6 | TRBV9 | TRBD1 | ASRPTGWLDSPLH
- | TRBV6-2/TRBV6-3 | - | ASSYSEGNEQY
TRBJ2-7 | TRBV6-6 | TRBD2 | ASSYGERGHHEQY
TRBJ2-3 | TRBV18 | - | ASSGGLTDTQY
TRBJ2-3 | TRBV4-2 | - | ASNTGYGTDTQY
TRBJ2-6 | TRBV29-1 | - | SVVLGFSGANVLT
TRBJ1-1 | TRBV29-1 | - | SVENLQPEAF
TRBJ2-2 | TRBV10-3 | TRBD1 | AISGGTGTVNTGELF
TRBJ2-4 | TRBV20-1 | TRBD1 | SARVGLGTVKNIQY
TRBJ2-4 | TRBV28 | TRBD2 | ASRAGALGKNIQY
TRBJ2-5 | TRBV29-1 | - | SVEKGFGETQY
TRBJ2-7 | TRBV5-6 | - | ASSFLLRGYEQY
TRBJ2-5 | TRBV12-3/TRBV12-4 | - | ASSLFARGLAAQETQY
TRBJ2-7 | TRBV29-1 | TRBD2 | SVGLLAGNEQY
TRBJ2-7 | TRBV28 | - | ASTGRAAYEQY
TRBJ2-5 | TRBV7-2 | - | ASQGGGGETQY
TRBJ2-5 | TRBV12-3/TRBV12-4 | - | ASSLGSSAQETQY
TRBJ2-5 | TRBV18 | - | ASSPLVQETQY
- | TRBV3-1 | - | ASSWQGETQY
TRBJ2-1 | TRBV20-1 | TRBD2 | SARAASGVSGRRPYNEQF
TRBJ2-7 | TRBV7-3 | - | ASSLGGNDEQY
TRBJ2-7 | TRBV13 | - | ASSSLPQGYEQY
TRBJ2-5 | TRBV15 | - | ATSRERGLDQETQY
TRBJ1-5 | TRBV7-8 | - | ATRVGTVGSPQH
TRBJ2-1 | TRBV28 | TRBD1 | ASSPQGAEYNEQF
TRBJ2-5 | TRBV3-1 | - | ASRYREQETQY
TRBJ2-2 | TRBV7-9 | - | ASSLETHTGELF
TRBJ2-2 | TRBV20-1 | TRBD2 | SARPTSGGAGELF
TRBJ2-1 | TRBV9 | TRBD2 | ASSVATGEGDEQF
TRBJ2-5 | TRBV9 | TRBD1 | ASSPGPGGTGPQETQY
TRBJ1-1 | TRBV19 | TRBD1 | ASILAGGSEAF
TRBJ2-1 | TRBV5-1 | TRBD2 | ASSLGLAGGPNNEQF
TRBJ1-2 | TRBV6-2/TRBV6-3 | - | ASNPTANYGYT
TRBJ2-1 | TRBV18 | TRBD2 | ASSPSPLAGAGETRY
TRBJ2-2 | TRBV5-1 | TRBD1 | ASSLETGVGELF
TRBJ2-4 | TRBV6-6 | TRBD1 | ASSSPGQGDIQY
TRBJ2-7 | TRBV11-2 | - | ASTKSGGVEQY
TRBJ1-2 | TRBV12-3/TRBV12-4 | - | ASSSPRTGHYGYT
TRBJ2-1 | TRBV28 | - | ASSLLRMKLVNNKQF
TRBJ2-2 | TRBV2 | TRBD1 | ASGLDRPTGELF
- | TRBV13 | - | ASNGGNYSEQF